The subject of this entry is one T cell receptor beta chain. This sample was included in a study of blood T cell repertoires in COVID-19. As for the study in general: Sites across the United States, Italy and Spain contributed samples from acute and convalescent COVID-19.

TCRdb keeps only in-frame clones here, not all; method: immunoSEQ multiplex PCR. The repertoire consists of about 380,000 clones, with 70% to 90% occurring once and the leading ten covering about 1.2%. V was trimmed by 0 bases and J by 7 bases, leaving 10 bases between them. The length of the CDR3 is 13 residues. Looked up from germline, CDR1 is SGDLS and CDR2 is YYNGEE. This clonotype was obtained from a woman aged 18-29 years who had recovered from COVID-19. The chain carries TRBV9 and TRBJ2-5; D unresolved. Input material: PBMCs or T cells enriched from blood (not recorded which). The DNA for the CDR3 is TGTGCCAGCAGCGTAGATAGTTCGCTGACCCAGTACTTC. Protein sequence: CASSVDSSLTQYF.